The 24 T cell receptor beta chains below all came from one sample that was sequenced in a study of chemoradiotherapy in HPV16-positive cancers. Clones were read by immunoSEQ multiplex PCR, and TCRdb kept only the in-frame ones, dropping some. This sample has about 5,100 clones, with roughly 79% found just once. The source material was tumor tissue, sampled from a patient who underwent chemoradiotherapy. These receptor sequences come from a human donor with HPV-associated anogenital cancer.

The rearrangement uses TRBV7-3 and TRBJ2-2; TRBD2 aligns across 13 bases. With 5 bases clipped from V and 1 base from J, the junction kept 7 bases outside the gene matches. This CDR3 spans 18 amino acids. Germline V CDR1 and CDR2: SGHTA, FQGTGA. CDR3 bases: TGTGCCAGCAGCCCGAGACTAGCGGGGGGAATGAACACCGGGGAGCTGTTTTTT. Its translation: CASSPRLAGGMNTGELFF.

V usage is TRBV7-9 and J usage is TRBJ2-7; D may be TRBD2 (6 bases). The CDR3 totals 16 residues. Germline V lookup: CDR1 SEHNR, CDR2 FQNEAQ (reference sequence). Trimming removed 4 bases from V and 4 bases from J, with 20 bases in between. The CDR3 nucleotides are TGTGCCAGCAGCTCCCCCTTCGGGGGATTCACTTACGAGCAGTACTTC. Residues: CASSSPFGGFTYEQYF.

CDR3 in DNA: TGTGCCAGCAAGCGCGCGGATACGCAGTATTTT. Amino acids: CASKRADTQYF. The chain is built from TRBV6-5 and TRBJ2-3; D is undetermined. CDR3 length: 11 residues. The V and J ends lost 7 bases and 6 bases respectively, with 8 bases between them. Germline V CDR1 and CDR2: MNHEY, SVGAGI.

This chain joins TRBV6-5 and TRBJ2-7, with D possibly being TRBD1 (6 bases). V lost 2 bases, J lost 6 bases, and 8 bases lay in between. From germline, CDR1 is MNHEY and CDR2 SVGAGI. This CDR3 contains 12 residues. CDR3 amino acids: CASSYGGSEQYF. DNA of the CDR3: TGTGCCAGCAGTTACGGGGGCTCCGAGCAGTACTTC.

The chain links TRBV4-1 to TRBJ2-3, with unresolved D. V lost 1 base and J lost 0, with 11 bases in between. From germline, CDR1 is MGHRA and CDR2 YSYEKL. CDR3 length: 16 amino acids. CDR3 protein: CASSQVVGPSTDTQYF. The DNA of the CDR3 is TGCGCCAGCAGCCAAGTAGTGGGCCCTAGCACAGATACGCAGTATTTT.

This chain links TRBV5-6 with TRBJ2-5, with a tentative D call TRBD2 (5 bases). TRBJ2-7 matches the DNA end more closely, so the J call is doubtful. CDR3 length: 12 residues. Germline V gene data show CDR1 as SGHDT and CDR2 as YYEEEE. CDR3 bases: TGTGCCAGCAGCCTGCGGGTCTACGAGCAGTACTTC. Amino acid sequence: CASSLRVYEQYF.

DNA of the CDR3: TGTGCCAGCAGCTCGAGGTCGGGAGCCTATAATTCACCCCTCCACTTT. Its protein product is CASSSRSGAYNSPLHF. The gene calls are TRBV11-2 and TRBJ1-6; no definite D call. Germline CDR1 reads SGHAT; CDR2 reads FQNNGV. The CDR3 contains 16 residues. Deletions cut 4 bases from V and 2 bases from J, with 12 bases between.

The chain has TRBV2 and TRBJ1-1; D gene unclear. The CDR3 contains 14 residues. V lost 3 bases and J lost 0, with 8 bases in between. Germline assignment: CDR1 SNHLY and CDR2 FYNNEI. This chain's CDR3 is CASSEFGLNTEAFF. The DNA of the CDR3 is TGTGCCAGCAGTGAGTTTGGTTTGAACACTGAAGCTTTCTTT.

V is TRBV14 and J is TRBJ1-6; D is ambiguous. V was cut by 1 base and J by 1 base, with 14 bases left in between. Germline CDR1 reads SGHDN; CDR2 reads FVKESK. The CDR3 spans 18 residues. The CDR3 sequence is CASSQVGSGPSYNSPLHF. DNA of the CDR3: TGTGCCAGCAGCCAAGTGGGGTCCGGGCCTTCCTATAATTCACCCCTCCACTTT.

The V call is TRBV28, the J call TRBJ1-6, with no clear D. Germline V gene sequence: CDR1 MDHEN, CDR2 SYDVKM. The CDR3 is made up of 14 amino acids. V was shortened by 6 bases and J by 5 bases, with 11 bases between the two germline ends. The CDR3 spells CASSPSLHNSPLHF. In DNA, the CDR3 is TGTGCCAGCAGCCCGTCTCTTCATAATTCACCCCTCCACTTT.

This chain links TRBV5-6 with TRBJ1-2, with TRBD1 as a possible D gene (5 bases). V was cut by 0 bases and J by 4 bases, with 13 bases left in between. In germline, CDR1 is SGHDT, CDR2 YYEEEE. CDR3 length: 15 residues. The CDR3 spells CASSLAPQGTYGYTF. CDR3 sequence (DNA): TGTGCCAGCAGCTTGGCCCCCCAGGGAACCTATGGCTACACCTTC.

The rearrangement links TRBV19 to TRBJ2-2; TRBD2 matches 13 bases. J gave up 1 base and V 3 bases, and 5 bases lay outside the gene matches. Germline values: CDR1 LNHDA, CDR2 SQIVND (reference sequence). CDR3 length equals 18 residues. CDR3 DNA sequence: TGTGCCAGTAGTATGGGACTAGCGGGGAGAAAGAACACCGGGGAGCTGTTTTTT. Its translation: CASSMGLAGRKNTGELFF.

The chain carries TRBV19 and TRBJ2-7, with TRBD1 matching 8 bases. The CDR3 has 16 amino acids. Unmatched junction bases numbered 6, after V lost 1 base and J lost 1 base. Germline assignment: CDR1 LNHDA and CDR2 SQIVND (reference sequence). CDR3 nucleotides: TGTGCCAGTAGTATAGCTAACGACAGGGGATCCTACGAGCAGTACTTC. Its protein product is CASSIANDRGSYEQYF.

This clone is medium-sized. The V gene is TRBV27, the J gene TRBJ1-1; D remains unclear. Germline CDR1 reads MNHEY; CDR2 reads SMNVEV (reference sequence). Trimming stripped 8 bases from V and 5 bases from J, with 12 bases between. The CDR3 loop spans 12 amino acids. The CDR3 sequence is CASYKRGTEAFF. DNA for the CDR3: TGTGCCAGCTATAAACGGGGAACTGAAGCTTTCTTT.

The chain carries TRBV6-1 and TRBJ2-2, with TRBD1 matching 9 bases. The junction had 7 bases not matched to a gene; V was cut back by 8 bases and J by 3 bases. The length of the CDR3 is 15 residues. The germline V gene encodes CDR1 MNHNS and CDR2 SASEGT. The CDR3 spells CASDPGTGHTGELFF. CDR3 in DNA: TGTGCCAGCGATCCCGGGACAGGGCACACCGGGGAGCTGTTTTTT.

The V and J genes are TRBV27 and TRBJ1-6; the D gene is possibly TRBD1 (6 bases). The CDR3 covers 15 residues. Trimming cost V 1 base and J 10 bases, with 14 bases left between them. Germline V lookup: CDR1 MNHEY, CDR2 SMNVEV (reference sequence). The CDR3 protein is CASSLFRGQKSPLHF. CDR3 DNA sequence: TGTGCCAGCAGTTTATTCCGGGGGCAGAAATCACCCCTCCACTTT.

The chain uses TRBV5-6 and TRBJ2-5, with 11 bases lining up with TRBD1. Germline CDR1 and CDR2: SGHDT and YYEEEE. Trimming removed 4 bases from V and 5 bases from J; junction bases left unmatched: 4. The CDR3 is 14 residues long. The CDR3 DNA reads as TGTGCCAGCAGCCGTAGGACAGGGGGCGAGACCCAGTACTTC. Translation: CASSRRTGGETQYF.

The table lists this clone with a count of one. CDR3 protein: CASSRGQTNTEAFF. The CDR3 DNA is TGCGCCAGCAGCAGGGGACAGACGAACACTGAAGCTTTCTTT. This chain uses TRBV5-1 with TRBJ1-1; TRBD1 aligns across 7 bases. With V trimmed by 4 bases and J by 1 base, 4 bases remained unmatched. The CDR3 has 14 residues. Germline CDR1 and CDR2: SGHRS and YFSETQ.

This sequence joins TRBV11-2 and TRBJ2-3; 9 bases map to TRBD2. V shed 1 base, J shed 4 bases, and the junction held 3 bases outside the gene matches. Germline assignment: CDR1 SGHAT and CDR2 FQNNGV. The CDR3 spans 15 residues. CDR3 sequence: CASSLAVAGADTQYF. In DNA form, the CDR3 reads TGTGCCAGCAGCTTAGCGGTAGCGGGGGCAGATACGCAGTATTTT. Filled out from reference TRBV11-2 and TRBJ2-3, the complete variable domain reads EAGVAQSPRYKIIEKRQSVAFWCNPISGHATLYWYQQILGQGPKLLIQFQNNGVVDDSQLPKDRFSAERLKGVDSTLKIQPAKLEDSAVYLCASSLAVAGADTQYFGPGTRLTVL.

The chain uses TRBV5-6 and TRBJ2-7; D remains unclear. CDR1 is SGHDT and CDR2 is YYEEEE in the germline V gene. This CDR3 contains 12 residues. Trimming removed 7 bases from V and 4 bases from J, with 12 bases in between. The CDR3 region is CASSLRIYEQYF. The CDR3, as DNA: TGTGCCAGCTCCTTGAGGATATACGAGCAGTACTTC.

There are a few counts of this clone. This chain joins TRBV20-1 and TRBJ1-2; 7 bases agree with TRBD1. Germline V gene sequence: CDR1 DFQATT, CDR2 SNEGSKA (reference sequence). The CDR3 consists of 11 residues. Losses at the gene ends were 6 bases for V and 6 bases for J; bases not matched to a gene: 4. CDR3 DNA sequence: TGCAGTGCCCCAGACAGGGATGGCTACACCTTC. Its protein product is CSAPDRDGYTF.

Only a few counts were recorded for this clone. The chain carries TRBV9 and TRBJ1-1; D uncertain. The CDR3 sequence is 14 residues long. The ends were cut back, 0 bases at V and 4 bases at J, with 10 bases in the middle. Looked up from germline, CDR1 is SGDLS and CDR2 is YYNGEE. The CDR3 sequence is CASSVDTWSTEAFF. The CDR3 DNA is TGTGCCAGCAGCGTAGATACCTGGAGCACTGAAGCTTTCTTT. Based on the CDR3 plus reference TRBV9 and TRBJ1-1, the full variable domain is DSGVTQTPKHLITATGQRVTLRCSPRSGDLSVYWYQQSLDQGLQFLIQYYNGEERAKGNILERFSAQQFPDLHSELNLSSLELGDSALYFCASSVDTWSTEAFFGQGTRLTVV.

This chain links TRBV2 with TRBJ2-3; TRBD2 matches at 14 bases. The germline V gene encodes CDR1 SNHLY and CDR2 FYNNEI. The trim removed 2 bases at V and 4 bases at J, leaving 8 bases unmatched. The CDR3 extends over 18 amino acids. CDR3 amino acids: CASSESALTSGGADTQYF. The CDR3 region has the DNA TGTGCCAGCAGTGAATCGGCCCTGACTAGCGGGGGGGCAGATACGCAGTATTTT.

This sequence joins TRBV6-1 and TRBJ1-2; 8 bases map to TRBD1. The CDR3 runs 15 residues. Losses at the gene ends were 4 bases for V and 4 bases for J; bases not matched to a gene: 8. Germline loops: CDR1 MNHNS, CDR2 SASEGT. This chain's CDR3 is CASSALDRVGYGYTF. In DNA, the CDR3 is TGTGCCAGCAGTGCCCTGGACAGGGTTGGCTATGGCTACACCTTC.